A selection of T cell receptor beta chains follows, all from one sample in a study of cytomegalovirus exposure and HLA in healthy donors. Only in-frame clones appear in the TCRdb table, and some are missing; sequencing was by immunoSEQ multiplex PCR. This sample yields around 220,000 clones, of which about 91% are seen a single time; about 2.7% belongs to the top ten. The sequenced material came from PBMCs. Receptor source: a woman between 18 and 29 years old in good health and CMV-seronegative. Each CDR3 is given with its conserved first and last residue. The D gene is left open where the match is weak. Expanded clones get a size class; other rows say once, few or many, or leave the size out.

v_gene,abundance,d_gene,j_gene,CDR3nt,CDR3aa
TRBV9,NA,NA,TRBJ2-5,TGTGCCAGCAGCGTAGCTCAACAGGCGACCCAGTACTTC,CASSVAQQATQYF
TRBV2,NA,NA,TRBJ2-1,TGTGCCCGCCAGGGTTTCGGAGCTAACAATGAGCAGTTCTTC,CARQGFGANNEQFF
TRBV27,NA,TRBD1,TRBJ2-7,TGTGCCAGCAGTAAGGACAGGGAAGGGACCTACGAGCAGTACTTC,CASSKDREGTYEQYF
TRBV6-5,once,TRBD2,TRBJ2-3,TGTGCCAGCAGTTTGGGACTAGCGGGCACAGATACGCAGTATTTT,CASSLGLAGTDTQYF
TRBV18,NA,NA,TRBJ2-2,TGTGCCAGCTCACTCTCGACAGGGAACACCGGGGAGCTGTTTTTT,CASSLSTGNTGELFF
TRBV6-5,NA,TRBD1,TRBJ1-1,TGTGCCAGCAGATTCAGGGGGCAGAACACTGAAGCTTTCTTT,CASRFRGQNTEAFF
TRBV30,NA,NA,TRBJ1-3,TGTGCCTGGAGCTTCCACGAGAGCTCTGGAAACACCATATATTTT,CAWSFHESSGNTIYF
TRBV12-5,few,NA,TRBJ1-5,TGTGCTAGTGCCGCGGGGGGAGTCAGTCAGCCCCAGCATTTT,CASAAGGVSQPQHF
TRBV5-1,NA,TRBD1,TRBJ2-2,TGCGCCAGCAGCTTCTCCGGACAGGTTGACGGCACCGGGGAGCTGTTTTTT,CASSFSGQVDGTGELFF
TRBV10-3,once,TRBD1,TRBJ2-7,TGTGCCATCAGTGAGTATGACCGGGACAGGGATAACGAGCAGTACTTC,CAISEYDRDRDNEQYF
TRBV7-8,NA,TRBD1,TRBJ2-7,TGTGCCAGCAGCCCAGTGCGGGGACAGGCGACCTACGAGCAGTACTTC,CASSPVRGQATYEQYF
TRBV4-2,NA,TRBD1,TRBJ2-2,TGTGCCAGCAGCCAAGGAGGGGGCTTAGTGCCCGGGGAGCTGTTTTTT,CASSQGGGLVPGELFF
TRBV28,NA,NA,TRBJ2-1,TGTGCCAGCAGTTTATTAGATCCCTACAATGAGCAGTTCTTC,CASSLLDPYNEQFF
TRBV4-1,NA,NA,TRBJ2-3,TGCGCCAGCAGCCAGAGAGAAACAGATACGCAGTATTTT,CASSQRETDTQYF
TRBV28,NA,TRBD1,TRBJ2-4,TGTGCCAGCAGCCGCCGGACAGGGCTGAACATTCAGTACTTC,CASSRRTGLNIQYF
TRBV30,NA,TRBD1,TRBJ2-7,TGTGCCTGGAGTGTACCGAGACAGGGTGCCGAGCAGTACTTC,CAWSVPRQGAEQYF
TRBV27,once,NA,TRBJ2-7,TGTGCCAGCAGTTTAATCAGGGAATCCTACGAGCAGTACTTC,CASSLIRESYEQYF
TRBV27,once,TRBD2,TRBJ2-5,TGTGCCAGCGGAGGACTAGCGGGAGGAGGAGAGACCCAGTACTTC,CASGGLAGGGETQYF
TRBV27,NA,NA,TRBJ1-1,TGTGCCAGCAGTTTATCGGGCAGGGGGAACACTGAAGCTTTCTTT,CASSLSGRGNTEAFF
TRBV28,NA,TRBD1,TRBJ1-1,TGTGCCAGCAGTTTCCATTTGGGACAGGGTGAAGCTTTCTTT,CASSFHLGQGEAFF
TRBV4-3,NA,NA,TRBJ2-3,TGCGCCAGCAGCCAACAGGACAGAGGCACAGATACGCAGTATTTT,CASSQQDRGTDTQYF
TRBV5-4,NA,NA,TRBJ1-4,TGTGCCAGCAGCCGAGGGGGGGGCGTTAATGAAAAACTGTTTTTT,CASSRGGGVNEKLFF
TRBV2,NA,NA,TRBJ2-2,TGTGCCGGTAAATCCGGGCCACAGGTTCGGGAGCTGTTTTTT,CAGKSGPQVRELFF
TRBV6-5,NA,NA,TRBJ2-1,TGTGCCAGCAGTTATAGGGGCCCCTACAATGAGCAGTTCTTC,CASSYRGPYNEQFF
TRBV6-5,NA,TRBD1,TRBJ2-5,TGTGCCAGCAGCCGACAGGGATACCAAGAGACCCAGTACTTC,CASSRQGYQETQYF
TRBV7-7,NA,NA,TRBJ2-3,TGTGCTAGCAGCTCCCTGGCATCGGATACGCAGTATTTT,CASSSLASDTQYF
TRBV11-2,NA,TRBD2,TRBJ2-5,TGTGCCAGCAGCCGTAGCGGGGCCAGGCCCCAGTACTTC,CASSRSGARPQYF
TRBV7-9,NA,NA,TRBJ2-5,TGTGCCAGCAGTTCTCCTCCGGAGACCCAGTACTTC,CASSSPPETQYF
TRBV6-5,NA,NA,TRBJ2-7,TGTGCCAGCAGTTACGGAACAGGAGAATTCTACGAGCAGTACTTC,CASSYGTGEFYEQYF
TRBV27,NA,NA,TRBJ2-7,TGTGCCAGCAGTTCCCCCCAGACAGGGAGGAACGAGCAGTACTTC,CASSSPQTGRNEQYF
TRBV9,NA,TRBD2,TRBJ2-2,TGTGCCAGCAGCCCGGGACTAGCGGGACTGAACACCGGGGAGCTGTTTTTT,CASSPGLAGLNTGELFF
TRBV4-3,NA,TRBD1,TRBJ1-2,TGCGCCAGCAGCCAAGATCAAGGGGGCGCTAACTATGGCTACACCTTC,CASSQDQGGANYGYTF
TRBV29-1,NA,TRBD2,TRBJ2-3,TGCAGCGTCGACACTAGCGGGGTAAACACAGATACGCAGTATTTT,CSVDTSGVNTDTQYF
TRBV27,NA,NA,TRBJ1-5,TGTGCCAGCAGCTTCCGCGGGGGGGGCAATCAGCCCCAGCATTTT,CASSFRGGGNQPQHF
TRBV5-1,NA,TRBD2,TRBJ2-1,TGCGCCAGCAGCCTCGGATCGCTGGGAGGGCAGAACGAGCAGTTCTTC,CASSLGSLGGQNEQFF
TRBV5-1,NA,TRBD2,TRBJ2-1,TGCGCCAGCAGCCTCTTGCCGACTAGCACATATCGGAATGAGCAGTTCTTC,CASSLLPTSTYRNEQFF
TRBV6-5,NA,TRBD1,TRBJ2-1,TGTGCCAGCAGAAGGACAGGGAGGCCTGAGCAGTTCTTC,CASRRTGRPEQFF
TRBV7-6,NA,TRBD2,TRBJ2-2,TGTGCCAGCAGCTTAGCGCGGGAGGGTGGAACCGGGGAGCTGTTTTTT,CASSLAREGGTGELFF
TRBV28,NA,NA,TRBJ2-2,TGTGCCAGCAGTTCCGGACTATTCCCCGGGGAGCTGTTTTTT,CASSSGLFPGELFF
TRBV2,few,NA,TRBJ1-1,TGTGCCAGCACCGAAGGGGCGCAGGGAACTGAAGCTTTCTTT,CASTEGAQGTEAFF
TRBV5-6,NA,NA,TRBJ1-4,TGTGCCAGCAGCCTGGGACTTCCTGGGGAAAAACTGTTTTTT,CASSLGLPGEKLFF
TRBV27,NA,TRBD2,TRBJ2-1,TGTGCCAGCAGTTTATACAGCCTAGCGGGAGGGAATGAGCAGTTCTTC,CASSLYSLAGGNEQFF
TRBV27,NA,NA,TRBJ2-7,TGTGCCAGCAGGATCACTAGCCTAAGCTCCTACGAGCAGTACTTC,CASRITSLSSYEQYF
TRBV6-4,once,TRBD1,TRBJ2-2,TGTGCCAGCAGCGAAACAGGGGAGAGTACCGGGGAGCTGTTTTTT,CASSETGESTGELFF
TRBV7-9,NA,NA,TRBJ2-7,TGTGCCAGCAGCCGACAGGATTCCTACGAGCAGTACTTC,CASSRQDSYEQYF
TRBV27,NA,NA,TRBJ2-2,TGTGCCAGCAGTTCCTCAGTTGGGGGGACCGGGGAGCTGTTTTTT,CASSSSVGGTGELFF
TRBV27,NA,TRBD1,TRBJ2-7,TGTGCCAGCAGAGGACAGGACTCCTACGAGCAGTACTTC,CASRGQDSYEQYF
TRBV25-1,NA,NA,TRBJ2-3,TGTGCCAGCAGTGACGTTGTTGATACGCAGTATTTT,CASSDVVDTQYF